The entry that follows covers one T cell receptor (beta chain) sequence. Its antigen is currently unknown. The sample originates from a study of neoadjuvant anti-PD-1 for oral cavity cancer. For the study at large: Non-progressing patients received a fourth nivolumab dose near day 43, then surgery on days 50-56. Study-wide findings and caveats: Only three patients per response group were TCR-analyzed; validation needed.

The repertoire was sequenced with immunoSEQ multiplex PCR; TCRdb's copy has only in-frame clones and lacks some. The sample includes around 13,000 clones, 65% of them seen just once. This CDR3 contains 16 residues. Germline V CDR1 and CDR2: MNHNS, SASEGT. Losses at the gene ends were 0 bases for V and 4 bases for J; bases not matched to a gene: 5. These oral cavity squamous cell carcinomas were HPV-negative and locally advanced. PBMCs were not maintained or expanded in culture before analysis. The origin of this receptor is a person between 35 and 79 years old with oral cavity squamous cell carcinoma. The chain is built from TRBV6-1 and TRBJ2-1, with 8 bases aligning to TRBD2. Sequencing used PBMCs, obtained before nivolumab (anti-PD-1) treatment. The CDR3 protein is CASSEANSGVYNEQFF. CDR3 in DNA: TGTGCCAGCAGTGAAGCGAATAGCGGGGTGTACAATGAGCAGTTCTTC.